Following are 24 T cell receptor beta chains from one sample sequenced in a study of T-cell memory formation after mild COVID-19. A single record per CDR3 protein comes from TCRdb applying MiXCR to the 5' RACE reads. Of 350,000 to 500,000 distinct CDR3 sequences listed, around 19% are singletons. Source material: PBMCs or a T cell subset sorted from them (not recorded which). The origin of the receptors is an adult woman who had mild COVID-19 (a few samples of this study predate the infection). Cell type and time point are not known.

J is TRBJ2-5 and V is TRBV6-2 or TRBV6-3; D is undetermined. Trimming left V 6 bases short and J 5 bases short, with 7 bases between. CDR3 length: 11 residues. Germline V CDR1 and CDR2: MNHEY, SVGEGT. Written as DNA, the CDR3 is TGTGCCAGCAGAGACGGGGAGACCCAGTACTTC. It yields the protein CASRDGETQYF.

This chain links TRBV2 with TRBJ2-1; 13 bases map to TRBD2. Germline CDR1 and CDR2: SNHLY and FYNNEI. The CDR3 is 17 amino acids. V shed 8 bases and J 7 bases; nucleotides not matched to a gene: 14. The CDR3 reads CASGLRRLAGGLNEQFF. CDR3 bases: TGTGCCAGCGGATTAAGAAGACTAGCGGGAGGTCTAAATGAGCAGTTCTTC.

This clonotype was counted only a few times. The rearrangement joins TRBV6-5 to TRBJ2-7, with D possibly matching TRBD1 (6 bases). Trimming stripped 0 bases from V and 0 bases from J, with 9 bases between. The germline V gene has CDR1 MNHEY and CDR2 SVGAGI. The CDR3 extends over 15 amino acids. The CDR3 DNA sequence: TGTGCCAGCAGTTACTCGACAGGTAGCTCCTACGAGCAGTACTTC. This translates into CASSYSTGSSYEQYF.

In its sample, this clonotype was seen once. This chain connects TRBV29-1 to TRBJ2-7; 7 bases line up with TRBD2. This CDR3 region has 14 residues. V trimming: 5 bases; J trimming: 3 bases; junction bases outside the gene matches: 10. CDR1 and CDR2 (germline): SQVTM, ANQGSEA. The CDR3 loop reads CSVPGERESYEQYF. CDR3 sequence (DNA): TGCAGCGTTCCGGGTGAGCGGGAAAGCTACGAGCAGTACTTC.

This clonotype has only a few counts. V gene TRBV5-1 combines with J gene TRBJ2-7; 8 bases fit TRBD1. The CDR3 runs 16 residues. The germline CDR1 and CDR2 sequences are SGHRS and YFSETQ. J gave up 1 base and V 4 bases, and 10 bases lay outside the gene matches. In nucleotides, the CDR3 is TGCGCCAGCAGCGCCCGGCAGGGACAGGAGTCCTACGAGCAGTACTTC. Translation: CASSARQGQESYEQYF.

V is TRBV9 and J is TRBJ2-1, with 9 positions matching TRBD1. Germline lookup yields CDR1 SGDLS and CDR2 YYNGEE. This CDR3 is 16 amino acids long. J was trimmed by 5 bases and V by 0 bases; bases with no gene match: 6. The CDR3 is CASSVEGQGYHNEQFF. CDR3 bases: TGTGCCAGCAGCGTAGAAGGACAGGGGTACCACAATGAGCAGTTCTTC. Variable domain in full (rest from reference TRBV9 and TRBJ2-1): DSGVTQTPKHLITATGQRVTLRCSPRSGDLSVYWYQQSLDQGLQFLIQYYNGEERAKGNILERFSAQQFPDLHSELNLSSLELGDSALYFCASSVEGQGYHNEQFFGPGTRLTVL.

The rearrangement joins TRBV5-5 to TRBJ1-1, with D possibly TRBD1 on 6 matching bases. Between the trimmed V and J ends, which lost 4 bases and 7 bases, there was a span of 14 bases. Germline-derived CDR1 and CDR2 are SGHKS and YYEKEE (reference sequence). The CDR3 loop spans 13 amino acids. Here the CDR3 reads CASSRSTGYEAFF. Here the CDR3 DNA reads TGTGCCAGCAGCCGCTCCACAGGGTATGAAGCTTTCTTT.

CDR3 protein: CAISDGAGANVLTF. CDR3 in DNA: TGTGCCATCAGTGATGGAGCTGGGGCCAACGTCCTGACTTTC. The J gene is TRBJ2-6, the V gene TRBV10-3; D remains ambiguous. Germline V lookup: CDR1 ENHRY, CDR2 SYGVKD. CDR3 length: 14 amino acids. Between the trimmed V and J ends, which lost 3 bases and 2 bases, there was a span of 5 bases.

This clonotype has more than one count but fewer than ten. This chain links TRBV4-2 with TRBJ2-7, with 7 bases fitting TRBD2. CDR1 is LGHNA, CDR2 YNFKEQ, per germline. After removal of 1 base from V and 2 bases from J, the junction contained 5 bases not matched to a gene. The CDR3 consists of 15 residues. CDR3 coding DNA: TGTGCCAGCAGCCAAGTAGCGGGCCCAGCCTACGAGCAGTACTTC. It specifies CASSQVAGPAYEQYF.

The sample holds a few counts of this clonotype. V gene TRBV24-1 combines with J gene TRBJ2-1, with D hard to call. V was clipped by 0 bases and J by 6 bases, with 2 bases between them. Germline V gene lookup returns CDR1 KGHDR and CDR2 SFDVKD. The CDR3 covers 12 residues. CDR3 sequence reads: CATSDLVNEQFF. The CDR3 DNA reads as TGTGCCACCAGTGATTTGGTCAATGAGCAGTTCTTC.

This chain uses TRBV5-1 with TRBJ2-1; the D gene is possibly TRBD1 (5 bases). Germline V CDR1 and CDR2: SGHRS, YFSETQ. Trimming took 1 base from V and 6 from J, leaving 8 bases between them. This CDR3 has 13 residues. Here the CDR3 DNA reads TGCGCCAGCAGCTTGAGCCAGGGCAATGAGCAGTTCTTC. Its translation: CASSLSQGNEQFF.

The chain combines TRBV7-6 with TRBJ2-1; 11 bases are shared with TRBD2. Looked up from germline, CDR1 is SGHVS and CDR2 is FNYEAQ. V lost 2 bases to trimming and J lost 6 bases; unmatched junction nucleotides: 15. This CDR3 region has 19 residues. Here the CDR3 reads CASSLLGRTGTSGSNEQFF. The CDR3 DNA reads TGTGCCAGCAGCTTATTGGGAAGGACCGGGACTAGCGGTTCCAATGAGCAGTTCTTC.

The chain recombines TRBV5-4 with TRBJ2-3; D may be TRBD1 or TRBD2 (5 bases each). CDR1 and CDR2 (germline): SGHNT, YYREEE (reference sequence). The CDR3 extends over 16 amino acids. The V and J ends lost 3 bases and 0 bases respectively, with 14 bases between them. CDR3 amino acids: CASSSGHSASTDTQYF. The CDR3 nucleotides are TGTGCCAGCAGCTCGGGGCACAGTGCTAGCACAGATACGCAGTATTTT.

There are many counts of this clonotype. The CDR3, as DNA: TGCGCCAGCAGTCCCGGGACAGGGATCTACGAGCAGTACTTC. Protein product: CASSPGTGIYEQYF. The rearrangement links TRBV5-1 to TRBJ2-7; 9 bases line up with TRBD1. Germline V gene lookup returns CDR1 SGHRS and CDR2 YFSETQ. This CDR3 is 14 amino acids long. The trim removed 5 bases at V and 3 bases at J, leaving 6 bases unmatched.

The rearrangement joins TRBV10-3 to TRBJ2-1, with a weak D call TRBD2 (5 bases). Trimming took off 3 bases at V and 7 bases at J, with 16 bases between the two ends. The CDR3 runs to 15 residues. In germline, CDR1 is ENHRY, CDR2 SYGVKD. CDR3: CAISDQRSGGNEQFF. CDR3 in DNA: TGTGCCATCAGTGATCAGCGGTCTGGTGGGAATGAGCAGTTCTTC.

The chain's CDR3 is CASSPNREREKLFF. CDR3 in DNA: TGTGCCAGCTCACCGAACAGGGAAAGGGAAAAACTGTTTTTT. The chain is built from TRBV18 and TRBJ1-4; D may be TRBD1 (6 bases). The CDR3 extends over 14 amino acids. Germline V gene data show CDR1 as KGHSH and CDR2 as LQKENI. V gave up 3 bases and J gave up 8 bases, with 13 bases separating them.

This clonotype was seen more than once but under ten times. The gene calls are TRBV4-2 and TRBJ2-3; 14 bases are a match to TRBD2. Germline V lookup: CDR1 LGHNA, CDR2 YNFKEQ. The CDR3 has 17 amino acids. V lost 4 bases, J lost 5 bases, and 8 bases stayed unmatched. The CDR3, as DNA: TGTGCCAGCAGCCGAGATTCCGGGACTAGCGGGAGAGATACGCAGTATTTT. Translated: CASSRDSGTSGRDTQYF.

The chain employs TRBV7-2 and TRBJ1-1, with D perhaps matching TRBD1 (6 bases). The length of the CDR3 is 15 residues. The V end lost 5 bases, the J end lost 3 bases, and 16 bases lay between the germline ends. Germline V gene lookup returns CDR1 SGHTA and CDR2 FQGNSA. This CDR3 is CASSSTGTRDTEAFF. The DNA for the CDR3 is TGTGCCAGCAGCAGCACCGGGACAAGGGACACTGAAGCTTTCTTT.

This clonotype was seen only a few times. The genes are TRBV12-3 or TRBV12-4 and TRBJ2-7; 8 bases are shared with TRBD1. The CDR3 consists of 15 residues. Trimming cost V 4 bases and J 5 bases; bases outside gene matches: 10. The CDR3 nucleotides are TGTGCCAGCAGTTCGACAGGGGAGACGCTCGACGAGCAGTACTTC. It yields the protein CASSSTGETLDEQYF.

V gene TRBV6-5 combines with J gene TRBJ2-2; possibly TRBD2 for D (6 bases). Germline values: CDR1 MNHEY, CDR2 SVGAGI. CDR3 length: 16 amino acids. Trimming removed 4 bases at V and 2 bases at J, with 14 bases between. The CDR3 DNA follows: TGTGCCAGCAGTTCCCTCGGGACTGACAACACCGGGGAGCTGTTTTTT. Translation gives CASSSLGTDNTGELFF.

This CDR3 reads CASSYLSWNEQFF. The CDR3 bases are TGTGCCAGCAGTTACCTGTCCTGGAATGAGCAGTTCTTC. V is TRBV6-2 or TRBV6-3 and J is TRBJ2-1; D is ambiguous. There are 13 residues in the CDR3. Germline values: CDR1 MNHEY, CDR2 SVGEGT. V lost 2 bases and J 7 bases, leaving 9 bases between the germline ends.

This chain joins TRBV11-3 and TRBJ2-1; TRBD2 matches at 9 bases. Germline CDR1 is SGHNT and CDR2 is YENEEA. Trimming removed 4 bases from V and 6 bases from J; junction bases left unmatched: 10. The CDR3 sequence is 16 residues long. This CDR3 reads CASSSPGTSLSNEQFF. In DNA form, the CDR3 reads TGTGCCAGCAGCTCTCCCGGGACTAGCCTCTCCAATGAGCAGTTCTTC.

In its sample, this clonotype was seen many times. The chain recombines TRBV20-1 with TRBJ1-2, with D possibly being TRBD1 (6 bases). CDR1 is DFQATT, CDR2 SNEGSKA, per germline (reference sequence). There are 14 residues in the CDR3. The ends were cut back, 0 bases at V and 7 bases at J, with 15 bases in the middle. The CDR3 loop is CSARDQQGGGGYTF. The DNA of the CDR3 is TGCAGTGCTAGAGATCAACAGGGAGGTGGTGGCTACACCTTC.

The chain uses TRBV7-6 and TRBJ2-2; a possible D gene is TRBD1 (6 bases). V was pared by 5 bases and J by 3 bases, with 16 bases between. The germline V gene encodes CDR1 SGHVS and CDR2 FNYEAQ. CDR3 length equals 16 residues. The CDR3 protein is CASSDLGTIDTGELFF. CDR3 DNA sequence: TGTGCCAGCAGCGATCTTGGGACAATTGACACCGGGGAGCTGTTTTTT.